Listed below are T cell receptor beta chains from one sample, sequenced in a study of identical twins. One entry per CDR3 protein results from TCRdb running MiXCR on the 5' RACE reads. Of roughly 1.6 million distinct CDR3 sequences listed, more than 30% are singletons. The sample consisted of cord blood. Source of these receptors: a newborn girl in good health. The CDR3 runs from the conserved cysteine through the conserved F or W. Fields, in order: J gene, D gene, V gene, clone size, CDR3 protein, CDR3 DNA. A D gene is named only where the DNA matches it firmly. Clone size is given for some rows only: seen once, a few or many times, or a class if the clone is expanded.

TRBJ2-3,TRBD2,TRBV7-9,-,CASSLLRVSGGSTDTQYF,TGTGCCAGCAGCTTATTGAGGGTCAGCGGGGGGAGCACAGATACGCAGTATTTT
TRBJ2-3,TRBD1,TRBV28,many,CASSFRGQNTDTQYF,TGTGCCAGCAGTTTCAGGGGGCAGAACACAGATACGCAGTATTTT
TRBJ2-7,TRBD2,TRBV20-1,few,CSARARAGTISEQYF,TGCAGTGCTAGAGCCCGCGCCGGGACTATCAGCGAGCAGTACTTC
TRBJ1-1,-,TRBV10-3,-,CAISGGLAGRSEAFF,TGTGCCATCAGTGGTGGACTAGCCGGAAGGTCTGAAGCTTTCTTT
TRBJ1-2,-,TRBV6-6,-,CASSYSTWGGSYGYTF,TGTGCCAGCAGTTACTCAACTTGGGGGGGCAGCTATGGCTACACCTTC
TRBJ1-5,-,TRBV3-1,-,CASSQDPPGSNQPQHF,TGTGCCAGCAGCCAAGATCCCCCAGGGAGCAATCAGCCCCAGCATTTT
TRBJ1-6,TRBD1,TRBV5-1,few,CASSLGTGGKTPLHF,TGCGCCAGCAGCTTGGGGACAGGGGGAAAGACACCCCTCCACTTT
TRBJ2-1,TRBD2,TRBV27,-,CASSFLVRRGEDNEQFF,TGTGCCAGCAGTTTCTTGGTGCGGCGGGGGGAAGACAATGAGCAGTTCTTC
TRBJ2-1,TRBD2,TRBV6-1,-,CASSESTSGNNEQFF,TGTGCCAGCAGTGAGAGCACTAGCGGCAACAATGAGCAGTTCTTC
TRBJ2-7,TRBD1,TRBV3-1,few,CASSQDGQVSYEQYF,TGTGCCAGCAGCCAAGACGGACAGGTCTCCTACGAGCAGTACTTC
TRBJ2-7,TRBD2,TRBV6-5,few,CASSYIGGRSSEQYF,TGTGCCAGCAGTTATATTGGCGGGAGATCGTCCGAGCAGTACTTC
TRBJ2-6,-,TRBV20-1,-,CSAGRSTLLSGANVLTF,TGCAGTGCTGGGCGCAGCACCCTACTCTCTGGGGCCAACGTCCTGACTTTC
TRBJ2-5,TRBD1,TRBV5-1,few,CASSPDRAKPPGETQYF,TGCGCCAGCAGCCCGGACAGGGCTAAACCCCCAGGAGAGACCCAGTACTTC
TRBJ2-4,-,TRBV6-5,-,CASSSSYVAKNIQYF,TGTGCCAGCAGTTCGAGCTACGTAGCCAAAAACATTCAGTACTTC
TRBJ2-7,-,TRBV12-3/TRBV12-4,many,CASSLSFVSYEQYF,TGTGCCAGCAGTTTGAGCTTCGTCTCCTACGAGCAGTACTTC
TRBJ1-1,TRBD1,TRBV20-1,-,CSATVGTEETEAFF,TGCAGTGCCACCGTAGGGACAGAGGAGACTGAAGCTTTCTTT
TRBJ2-3,TRBD2,TRBV5-1,few,CASGPRDYTDTQYF,TGCGCCAGCGGCCCCCGGGACTACACAGATACGCAGTATTTT
TRBJ2-1,TRBD2,TRBV24-1,-,CATSDFKLAGGDGYNEQFF,TGTGCCACCAGTGATTTTAAGCTAGCGGGAGGTGACGGGTACAATGAGCAGTTCTTC
TRBJ2-3,-,TRBV11-2,many,CASSLGFPSTDTQYF,TGTGCCAGCAGCTTAGGGTTTCCTAGCACAGATACGCAGTATTTT
TRBJ1-1,TRBD1,TRBV20-1,-,CSASFDRDEAFF,TGCAGTGCTAGCTTCGACAGGGATGAAGCTTTCTTT
TRBJ2-1,-,TRBV7-9,few,CATLGLYNEQFF,TGTGCTACTCTGGGACTGTACAATGAGCAGTTCTTC
TRBJ2-7,-,TRBV7-9,-,CASSANSFPYEQYF,TGTGCCAGCAGCGCCAACAGTTTCCCCTACGAGCAGTACTTC
TRBJ1-5,-,TRBV20-1,-,CSAREALGNQPQHF,TGCAGTGCTAGAGAGGCATTGGGCAATCAGCCCCAGCATTTT
TRBJ2-7,TRBD1,TRBV29-1,few,CSVEDSRGNGDRYEQYF,TGCAGCGTTGAAGATAGTAGGGGGAATGGGGACAGATACGAGCAGTACTTC
TRBJ1-2,-,TRBV7-2,once,CASSPASNYGYTF,TGTGCCAGCAGCCCTGCGTCAAACTATGGCTACACCTTC
TRBJ2-7,TRBD1,TRBV3-1,-,CASKGQGGIYEQYF,TGTGCCAGCAAAGGACAGGGAGGTATCTACGAGCAGTACTTC
TRBJ1-1,-,TRBV12-3/TRBV12-4,many,CASSTGTEAFF,TGTGCCAGCAGTACAGGCACTGAAGCTTTCTTT
TRBJ2-3,-,TRBV5-1,many,CASSFSQADTQYF,TGCGCCAGCAGCTTCTCCCAGGCAGATACGCAGTATTTT
TRBJ2-7,TRBD2,TRBV20-1,few,CSARDRLAGGLSSYNEQYF,TGCAGTGCTAGAGATCGTCTAGCGGGAGGCCTGAGCTCCTACAATGAGCAGTACTTC
TRBJ2-3,TRBD1,TRBV6-1,-,CASSDLGTAKADTQYF,TGTGCCAGCAGCGACCTTGGGACAGCGAAGGCAGATACGCAGTATTTT
TRBJ1-2,-,TRBV20-1,few,CSARRHGNYGYTF,TGCAGTGCTCGAAGACACGGAAACTATGGCTACACCTTC
TRBJ1-2,TRBD1,TRBV5-1,few,CASSFGRQGFYGYTF,TGCGCCAGCAGCTTCGGGCGACAGGGATTCTATGGCTACACCTTC
TRBJ2-4,-,TRBV7-9,-,CASSSLEGGDRAKNIQYF,TGTGCCAGCAGCTCGCTAGAGGGGGGCGACCGAGCCAAAAACATTCAGTACTTC
TRBJ2-7,TRBD1,TRBV12-5,-,CASAQTGWPYNEQYF,TGTGCTAGTGCCCAGACAGGGTGGCCGTACAATGAGCAGTACTTC
TRBJ2-5,-,TRBV3-1,few,CASSQEGWGTGTQYF,TGTGCCAGCAGCCAAGAAGGATGGGGCACGGGGACCCAGTACTTC
TRBJ1-1,-,TRBV3-1,once,CASSQGGVRYTEAFF,TGTGCCAGCAGCCAAGGGGGGGTAAGATACACTGAAGCTTTCTTT
TRBJ2-3,TRBD2,TRBV7-2,-,CASSLGSGGASNTQYF,TGTGCCAGCAGCTTAGGGAGCGGGGGGGCCTCGAATACGCAGTATTTT